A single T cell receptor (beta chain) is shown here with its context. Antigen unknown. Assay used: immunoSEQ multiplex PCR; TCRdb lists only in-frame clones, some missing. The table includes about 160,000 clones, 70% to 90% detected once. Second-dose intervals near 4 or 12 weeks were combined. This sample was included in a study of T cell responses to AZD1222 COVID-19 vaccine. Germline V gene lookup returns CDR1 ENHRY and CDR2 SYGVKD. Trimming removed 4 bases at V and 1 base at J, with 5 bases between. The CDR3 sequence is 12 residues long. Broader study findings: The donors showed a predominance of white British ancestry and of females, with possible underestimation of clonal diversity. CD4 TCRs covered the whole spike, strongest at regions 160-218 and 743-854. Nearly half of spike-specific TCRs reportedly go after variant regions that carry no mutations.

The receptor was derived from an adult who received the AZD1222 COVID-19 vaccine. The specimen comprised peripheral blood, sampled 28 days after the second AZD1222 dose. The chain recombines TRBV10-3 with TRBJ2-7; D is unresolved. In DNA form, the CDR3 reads TGTGCCATCAGTGGGCAGTCCTACGAGCAGTACTTC. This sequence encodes CAISGQSYEQYF.